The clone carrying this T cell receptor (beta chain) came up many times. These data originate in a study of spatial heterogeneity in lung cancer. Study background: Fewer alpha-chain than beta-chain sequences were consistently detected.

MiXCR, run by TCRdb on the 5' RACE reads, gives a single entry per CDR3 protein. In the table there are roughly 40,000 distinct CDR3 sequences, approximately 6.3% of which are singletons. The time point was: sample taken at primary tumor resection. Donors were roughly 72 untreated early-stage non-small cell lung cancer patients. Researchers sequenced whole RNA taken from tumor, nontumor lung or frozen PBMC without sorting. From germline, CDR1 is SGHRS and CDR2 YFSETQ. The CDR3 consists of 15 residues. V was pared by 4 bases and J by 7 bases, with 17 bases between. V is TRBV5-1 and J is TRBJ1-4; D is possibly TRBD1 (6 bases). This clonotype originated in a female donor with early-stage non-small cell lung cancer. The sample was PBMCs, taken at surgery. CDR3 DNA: TGCGCCAGCAGCCGCTCACAGGGAAGGTCTGAAAAACTGTTTTTT. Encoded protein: CASSRSQGRSEKLFF. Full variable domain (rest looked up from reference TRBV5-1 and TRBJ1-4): KAGVTQTPRYLIKTRGQQVTLSCSPISGHRSVSWYQQTPGQGLQFLFEYFSETQRNKGNFPGRFSGRQFSNSRSEMNVSTLELGDSALYLCASSRSQGRSEKLFFGSGTQLSVL.